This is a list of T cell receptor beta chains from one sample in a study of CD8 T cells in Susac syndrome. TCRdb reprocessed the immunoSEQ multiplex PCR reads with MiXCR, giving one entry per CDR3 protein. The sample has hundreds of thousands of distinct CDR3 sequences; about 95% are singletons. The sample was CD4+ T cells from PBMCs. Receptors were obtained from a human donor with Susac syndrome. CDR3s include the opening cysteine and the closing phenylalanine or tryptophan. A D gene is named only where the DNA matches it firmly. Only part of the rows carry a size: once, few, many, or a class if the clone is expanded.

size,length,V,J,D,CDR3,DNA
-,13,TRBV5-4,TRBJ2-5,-,CASSLPSLETQYF,TGTGCCAGCAGCTTACCTAGCTTAGAGACCCAGTACTTC
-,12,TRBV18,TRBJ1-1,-,CASSPSRVGAFF,TGTGCCAGCTCACCATCGCGGGTCGGAGCTTTCTTT
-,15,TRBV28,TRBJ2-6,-,CASREGGGGANVLTF,TGTGCCAGCAGAGAGGGGGGAGGAGGGGCCAACGTCCTGACTTTC
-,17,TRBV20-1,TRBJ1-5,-,CSARGPAGTATRQPQHF,TGCAGTGCTAGAGGCCCCGCAGGGACCGCGACTCGTCAGCCCCAGCATTTT
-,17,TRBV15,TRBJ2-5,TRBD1,CATSRHGTGDLQETQYF,TGTGCCACCAGCAGGCACGGGACAGGGGACCTCCAAGAGACCCAGTACTTC
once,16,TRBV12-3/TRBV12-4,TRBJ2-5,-,CASSEWRSTSQETQYF,TGTGCCAGCAGTGAGTGGCGGAGCACCTCCCAAGAGACCCAGTACTTC
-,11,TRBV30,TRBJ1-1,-,CAWIQHTEAFF,TGTGCCTGGATACAGCACACTGAAGCTTTCTTT
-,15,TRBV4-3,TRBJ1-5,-,CASSQEINSNQPQHF,TGCGCCAGCAGCCAAGAGATAAATAGCAATCAGCCCCAGCATTTT
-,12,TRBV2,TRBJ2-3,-,CASTEGTDTQYF,TGTGCCAGCACCGAGGGCACAGATACGCAGTATTTT
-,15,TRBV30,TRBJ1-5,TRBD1,CAWSVRTGRDQPQHF,TGTGCCTGGAGTGTACGGACAGGGAGGGATCAGCCCCAGCATTTT
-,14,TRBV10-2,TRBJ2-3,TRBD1,CASSAGQGADTQYF,TGCGCCAGCAGCGCCGGACAGGGGGCTGATACGCAGTATTTT
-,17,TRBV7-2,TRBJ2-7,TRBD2,CASSLRTSGGIADEQYF,TGTGCCAGCAGCTTAAGGACTAGCGGGGGGATAGCGGACGAGCAGTACTTC
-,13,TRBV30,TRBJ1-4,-,CAWSEGQNEKLFF,TGTGCCTGGAGTGAGGGGCAGAATGAAAAACTGTTTTTT
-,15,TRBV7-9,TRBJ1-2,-,CASSLPRDINYGYTF,TGTGCCAGCAGCCTACCCCGGGACATAAACTATGGCTACACCTTC
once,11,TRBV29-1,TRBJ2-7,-,CSVEGPYEQYF,TGCAGCGTTGAGGGTCCCTACGAGCAGTACTTC
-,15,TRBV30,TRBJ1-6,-,CAWSIDQRYNSPLHF,TGTGCCTGGAGTATCGACCAGAGATATAATTCACCCCTCCACTTT
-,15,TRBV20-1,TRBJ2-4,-,CSASPLSQKKNIQYF,TGCAGTGCTAGTCCCCTCAGCCAGAAGAAAAACATTCAGTACTTC
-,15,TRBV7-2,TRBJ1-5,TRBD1,CASSLASGQGQPQHF,TGTGCCAGCAGCTTAGCTTCGGGACAGGGGCAGCCCCAGCATTTT
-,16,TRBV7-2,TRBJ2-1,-,CASSFRAGDTYNEQFF,TGTGCCAGCAGCTTTAGGGCAGGTGACACCTACAATGAGCAGTTCTTC
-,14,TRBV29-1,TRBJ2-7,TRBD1,CSVGTRDRSYEQYF,TGCAGCGTTGGGACCCGGGACAGATCCTACGAGCAGTACTTC
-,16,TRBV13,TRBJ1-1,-,CASSLEARGLNTEAFF,TGTGCCAGCAGCCTAGAGGCCAGGGGCCTGAACACTGAAGCTTTCTTT
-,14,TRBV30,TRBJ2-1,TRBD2,CAWSAGLGGNEQFF,TGTGCCTGGAGTGCGGGACTAGGTGGCAATGAGCAGTTCTTC
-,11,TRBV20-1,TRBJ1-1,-,CSASSRTEAFF,TGCAGTGCGTCATCGAGGACTGAAGCTTTCTTT
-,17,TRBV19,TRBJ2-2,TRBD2,CASSSFGGLASIGELFF,TGTGCCAGTAGCTCCTTCGGAGGACTAGCGAGCATCGGGGAGCTGTTTTTT
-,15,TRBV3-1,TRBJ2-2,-,CASRRAQGGTGELFF,TGTGCCAGCAGGCGGGCCCAGGGAGGCACCGGGGAGCTGTTTTTT
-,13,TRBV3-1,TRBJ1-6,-,CASSPNRNSPLHF,TGTGCCAGCAGCCCTAATAGGAATTCACCCCTCCACTTT
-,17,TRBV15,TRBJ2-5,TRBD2,CATSRDLRGGDQETQYF,TGTGCCACCAGCAGAGATCTTCGCGGGGGGGACCAAGAGACCCAGTACTTC
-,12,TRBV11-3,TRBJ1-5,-,CASSRDGQPQHF,TGTGCCAGCAGCCGGGATGGACAGCCCCAGCATTTT
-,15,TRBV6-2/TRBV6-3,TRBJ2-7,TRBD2,CASSYPTSAFYEQYF,TGTGCCAGCAGTTACCCGACTAGCGCCTTCTACGAGCAGTACTTC
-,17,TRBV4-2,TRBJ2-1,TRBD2,CASSQDISGGAGNEQFF,TGTGCCAGCAGCCAAGATATTAGCGGGGGGGCAGGGAATGAGCAGTTCTTC
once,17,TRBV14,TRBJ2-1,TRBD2,CASSTSLLAGYYNEQFF,TGTGCCAGCAGCACTTCCTTACTAGCGGGATATTACAATGAGCAGTTCTTC
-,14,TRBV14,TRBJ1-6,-,CASSVGAPGSPLHF,TGTGCCAGCAGCGTGGGGGCGCCGGGTTCACCCCTCCACTTT
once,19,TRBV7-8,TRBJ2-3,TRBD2,CASSLALASGGTSTDTQYF,TGTGCCAGCAGCTTAGCGCTGGCTAGCGGGGGAACTAGCACAGATACGCAGTATTTT
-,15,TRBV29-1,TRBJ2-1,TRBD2,CSERASGGALNEQFF,TGCAGCGAGAGGGCTAGCGGGGGGGCCCTCAATGAGCAGTTCTTC
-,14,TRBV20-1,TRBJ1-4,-,CSARSRVVKGKLFF,TGCAGTGCTAGATCCAGGGTGGTGAAGGGAAAACTGTTTTTT
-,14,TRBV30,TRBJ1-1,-,CAWSPGRVNTEAFF,TGTGCCTGGAGTCCAGGGAGGGTGAACACTGAAGCTTTCTTT
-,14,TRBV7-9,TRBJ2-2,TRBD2,CACPRREGTGELFF,TGTGCCTGTCCCCGGCGGGAGGGCACCGGGGAGCTGTTTTTT
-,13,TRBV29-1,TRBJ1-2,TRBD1,CSVAGQGLVGYTF,TGCAGCGTTGCGGGACAGGGGTTGGTTGGCTACACCTTC
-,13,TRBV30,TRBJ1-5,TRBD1,CAWASGGGEPQHF,TGTGCCTGGGCCTCAGGGGGCGGTGAGCCCCAGCATTTT
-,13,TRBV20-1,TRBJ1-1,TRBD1,CRPGTVMNTEAFF,TGCAGGCCCGGGACAGTCATGAACACTGAAGCTTTCTTT
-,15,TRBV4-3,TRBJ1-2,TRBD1,CASSRGTGGDYGYTF,TGCGCCAGCAGCCGTGGGACAGGGGGAGACTATGGCTACACCTTC
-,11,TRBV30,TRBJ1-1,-,CAWKTGTQAFF,TGTGCCTGGAAAACTGGGACACAAGCTTTCTTT
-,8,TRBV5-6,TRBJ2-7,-,CASRRKYF,TGTGCCAGCAGGCGGAAGTACTTC
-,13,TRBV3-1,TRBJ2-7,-,CASSQVRDYEQYF,TGTGCCAGCAGCCAAGTTAGGGACTACGAGCAGTACTTC
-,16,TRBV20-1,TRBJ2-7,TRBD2,CSGGRSGGPSAGEQYF,TGCAGTGGTGGTAGGAGCGGGGGGCCCTCGGCGGGCGAGCAGTACTTC
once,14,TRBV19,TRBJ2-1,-,CASSQDSSYNEQFF,TGTGCCAGTAGTCAGGATAGCTCCTACAATGAGCAGTTCTTC
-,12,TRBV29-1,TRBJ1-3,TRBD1,CSSRTGPDTIYF,TGCAGCTCCCGGACAGGGCCAGACACCATATATTTT
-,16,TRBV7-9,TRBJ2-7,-,CASSLTDPQGLGEQYF,TGTGCCAGCAGCTTGACCGACCCGCAAGGGCTCGGCGAGCAGTACTTC
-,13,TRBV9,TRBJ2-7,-,CASSVEPGNEQYF,TGTGCCAGCAGCGTAGAGCCGGGGAACGAGCAGTACTTC
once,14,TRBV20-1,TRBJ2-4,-,CSAREDLAKNIQYF,TGCAGTGCTAGAGAGGACTTAGCCAAAAACATTCAGTACTTC
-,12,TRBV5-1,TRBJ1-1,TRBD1,CASSLTGEVAFF,TGCGCCAGCAGCTTAACAGGGGAGGTGGCTTTCTTT
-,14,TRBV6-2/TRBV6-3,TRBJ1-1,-,CASGGAVRTTEAFF,TGTGCCAGCGGAGGGGCTGTTCGGACCACTGAAGCTTTCTTT
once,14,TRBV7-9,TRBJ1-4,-,CALSRGATNEKLFF,TGTGCCCTGTCTCGAGGCGCAACTAATGAAAAACTGTTTTTT
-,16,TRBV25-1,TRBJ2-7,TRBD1,CASSEPTGARGYEQYF,TGTGCCAGCAGTGAACCGACAGGGGCTCGGGGCTACGAGCAGTACTTC
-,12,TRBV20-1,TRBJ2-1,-,CSARDLGKGQFF,TGCAGTGCTAGAGATCTGGGGAAGGGGCAGTTCTTC
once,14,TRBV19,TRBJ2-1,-,CASSIQGGNNEQFF,TGTGCCAGTAGTATCCAGGGGGGAAACAATGAGCAGTTCTTC